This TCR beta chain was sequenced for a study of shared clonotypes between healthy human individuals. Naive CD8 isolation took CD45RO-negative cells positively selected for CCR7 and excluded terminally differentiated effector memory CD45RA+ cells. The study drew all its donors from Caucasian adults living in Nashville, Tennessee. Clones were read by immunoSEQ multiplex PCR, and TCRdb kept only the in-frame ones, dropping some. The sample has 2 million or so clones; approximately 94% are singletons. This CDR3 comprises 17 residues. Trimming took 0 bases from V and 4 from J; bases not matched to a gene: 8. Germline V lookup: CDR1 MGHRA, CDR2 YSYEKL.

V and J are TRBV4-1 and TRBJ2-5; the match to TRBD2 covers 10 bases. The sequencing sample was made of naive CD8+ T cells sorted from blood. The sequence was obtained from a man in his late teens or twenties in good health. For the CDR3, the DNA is TGCGCCAGCAGCCAAGAGCCCCCAAGCGGGGGGGCAGAGACCCAGTACTTC. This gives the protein CASSQEPPSGGAETQYF.